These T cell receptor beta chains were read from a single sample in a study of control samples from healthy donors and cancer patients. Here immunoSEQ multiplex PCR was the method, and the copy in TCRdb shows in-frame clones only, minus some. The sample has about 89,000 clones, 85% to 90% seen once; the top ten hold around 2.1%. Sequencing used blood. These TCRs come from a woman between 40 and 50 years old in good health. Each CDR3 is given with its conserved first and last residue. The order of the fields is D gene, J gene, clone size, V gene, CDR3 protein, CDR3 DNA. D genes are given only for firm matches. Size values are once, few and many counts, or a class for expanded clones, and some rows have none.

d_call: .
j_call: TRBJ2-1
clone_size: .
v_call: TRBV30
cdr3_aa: CAWSVGGGTQQFF
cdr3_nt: TGTGCCTGGAGTGTAGGTGGAGGGACCCAGCAGTTCTTC

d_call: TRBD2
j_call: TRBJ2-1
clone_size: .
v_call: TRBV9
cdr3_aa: CASSVSGGDYNEQFF
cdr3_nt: TGTGCCAGCAGCGTAAGCGGGGGAGACTACAATGAGCAGTTCTTC

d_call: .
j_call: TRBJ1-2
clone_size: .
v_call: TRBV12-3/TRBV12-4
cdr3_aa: CASSLGPYGYTF
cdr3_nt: TGTGCCAGCAGTTTAGGCCCTTATGGCTACACCTTC

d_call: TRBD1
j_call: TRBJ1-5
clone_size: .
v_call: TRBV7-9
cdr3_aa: CASSPDGAGGSNQPQHF
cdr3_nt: TGTGCCAGCAGCCCCGATGGGGCAGGGGGCTCGAATCAGCCCCAGCATTTT

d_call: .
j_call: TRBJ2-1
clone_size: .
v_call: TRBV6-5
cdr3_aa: CASSYLEPLYNEQFF
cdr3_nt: TGTGCCAGCAGTTACTTAGAACCGCTCTACAATGAGCAGTTCTTC

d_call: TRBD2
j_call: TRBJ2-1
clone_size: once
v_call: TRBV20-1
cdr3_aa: CSASGLAGGPNNEQFF
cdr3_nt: TGCAGTGCTAGTGGACTAGCGGGGGGGCCTAACAATGAGCAGTTCTTC

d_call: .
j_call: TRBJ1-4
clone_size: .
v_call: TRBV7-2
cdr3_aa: CASSFGGLKEKLFF
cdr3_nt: TGTGCCAGCAGCTTCGGGGGCTTAAAGGAAAAACTGTTTTTT

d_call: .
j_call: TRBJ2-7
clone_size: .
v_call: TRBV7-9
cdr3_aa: CASSPGAGASEQYF
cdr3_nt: TGTGCCAGCAGCCCGGGCGCGGGGGCGTCAGAGCAGTACTTC

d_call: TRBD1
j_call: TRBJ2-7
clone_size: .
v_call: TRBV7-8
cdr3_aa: CASSSTWTGEQYF
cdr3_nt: TGTGCCAGCAGCTCGACCTGGACAGGCGAGCAGTACTTC

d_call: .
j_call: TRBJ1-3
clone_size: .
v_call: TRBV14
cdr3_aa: CASSKGSGNTIYF
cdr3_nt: TGTGCCAGCAGCAAGGGCTCTGGAAACACCATATATTTT

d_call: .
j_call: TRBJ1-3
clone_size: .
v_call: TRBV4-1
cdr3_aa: CASSQGSYRARSGNTIYF
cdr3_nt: TGCGCCAGCAGCCAGGGAAGTTACAGGGCCCGCTCTGGAAACACCATATATTTT

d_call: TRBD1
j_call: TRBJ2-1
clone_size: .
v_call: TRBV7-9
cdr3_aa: CASSATGTGWNEQFF
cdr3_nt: TGTGCCAGCAGCGCAACCGGGACAGGGTGGAATGAGCAGTTCTTC